These 9 T cell receptor beta chains share one sample of origin, sequenced in a study of blood T cell repertoires in COVID-19. Sequencing used immunoSEQ multiplex PCR; TCRdb keeps in-frame clones, though not all of them. This repertoire shows over 70,000 clones, 83% found once; its top ten account for around 7%. The sample consisted of peripheral blood. Receptors originate from a man aged 25-40 years with COVID-19, enrolled during active disease.

This chain joins TRBV6-2 or TRBV6-3 and TRBJ1-1; D unclear. Germline loops: CDR1 MNHEY, CDR2 SVGEGT. This CDR3 region has 14 residues. Trimming took off 5 bases at V and 1 base at J, with 11 bases between the two ends. As DNA, the CDR3 is TGTGCCAGCAGTCGGCGGGTGCAGAACACTGAAGCTTTCTTT. Residues: CASSRRVQNTEAFF.

The chain combines TRBV4-3 with TRBJ2-1; D is unresolved. Between the trimmed V and J ends, which lost 0 bases and 5 bases, there was a span of 8 bases. From germline, CDR1 is LGHNA and CDR2 YSLEER. The CDR3 totals 14 residues. CDR3: CASSQELLNNEQFF. The CDR3 bases are TGCGCCAGCAGCCAAGAGTTACTAAACAATGAGCAGTTCTTC.

CDR3 DNA sequence: TGTGCCAGCAGCTTAACAGGGGCCTACGAGCAGTACTTC. This encodes CASSLTGAYEQYF. The chain carries TRBV7-9 and TRBJ2-7; 7 nucleotides line up with TRBD1. With 2 bases clipped from V and 2 bases from J, the junction kept 0 bases outside the gene matches. The V gene's germline CDR1 is SEHNR and CDR2 FQNEAQ (reference sequence). The CDR3 covers 13 residues.

The CDR3 spells CASGLVQGANEQYF. For the CDR3, the DNA is TGTGCCAGCGGATTGGTACAGGGGGCCAACGAGCAGTACTTC. The V and J genes are TRBV6-5 and TRBJ2-7, with 9 bases identical to TRBD1. Germline-derived CDR1 and CDR2 are MNHEY and SVGAGI. CDR3 length: 14 residues. Trimming cost V 8 bases and J 5 bases; bases outside gene matches: 10.

CDR3 in amino acids: CASRSDRYTGELFF. CDR3 in DNA: TGTGCCAGCAGATCGGACAGGTACACCGGGGAGCTGTTTTTT. The chain employs TRBV5-4 and TRBJ2-2; 7 nucleotides match TRBD1. The CDR3 extends over 14 amino acids. J lost 3 bases, V lost 5 bases, and 4 bases had no gene match. Germline assignment: CDR1 SGHNT and CDR2 YYREEE (reference sequence).

This clone was seen only a few times. J is TRBJ2-5 and V is TRBV2, with no clear D. Trimming took off 4 bases at V and 5 bases at J, with 8 bases between the two ends. The CDR3 has 12 amino acids. Germline CDR1 reads SNHLY; CDR2 reads FYNNEI. The CDR3 loop is CASSVTPETQYF. The CDR3 coding sequence is TGTGCCAGCAGTGTGACTCCGGAGACCCAGTACTTC.

This rearrangement joins TRBV4-2 to TRBJ2-7; perhaps TRBD2 as D (6 bases). In germline, CDR1 is LGHNA, CDR2 YNFKEQ. V lost 0 bases, J lost 2 bases, and 11 bases lay in between. This CDR3 region has 15 residues. CDR3 amino acids: CASSQDLGLTYEQYF. CDR3 bases: TGTGCCAGCAGCCAAGATCTCGGACTAACCTACGAGCAGTACTTC.

The chain carries TRBV6-4 and TRBJ2-1; no firm D call. The CDR3 is made up of 16 amino acids. Trimming took 0 bases from V and 2 from J, leaving 11 bases between them. CDR1 and CDR2 from the germline V gene are MRHNA and SNTAGT. The DNA of the CDR3 is TGTGCCAGCAGTGACTCTGGCGAGACTGCCTACAATGAGCAGTTCTTC. Translated: CASSDSGETAYNEQFF.

V and J are TRBV19 and TRBJ2-7; 9 bases map to TRBD2. The length of the CDR3 is 18 residues. The V gene's germline CDR1 is LNHDA and CDR2 SQIVND (reference sequence). The V gene end was trimmed by 7 bases and the J gene end by 5 bases; junction bases not matched to a gene: 21. CDR3 bases: TGTGCCAGTACCAAAAGTGGGGACAGCGGGAGGTCCCGGCACGAGCAGTACTTC. Protein sequence: CASTKSGDSGRSRHEQYF.